This entry concerns a single T cell receptor beta chain. The record originates from a study of blood T cell repertoires in COVID-19. Sequenced by immunoSEQ multiplex PCR; TCRdb stores in-frame clones only, minus some. The sample yields just over 350,000 clones, 86% seen once. CDR3 length: 14 amino acids. With 1 base clipped from V and 5 bases from J, the junction kept 5 bases outside the gene matches. Germline V gene data show CDR1 as MGHRA and CDR2 as YSYEKL. Sequenced: peripheral blood. The rearrangement uses TRBV4-1 and TRBJ2-7, with 7 bases that match TRBD2. This sequence was found in a woman aged 60-70 years with COVID-19, enrolled during active disease. The CDR3 DNA is TGCGCCAGCAGCCAAGGGGGGGGTACGGACGAGCAGTACTTC. This codes for CASSQGGGTDEQYF.